This T cell receptor beta chain was identified in a study of blood T cell repertoires in COVID-19 (dated by TCRdb to about 2020). Context from the whole study: Samples covering the acute and convalescent phases of COVID-19 were provided by collaborators in the United States, Italy and Spain. The dataset comprised deeply sampled blood TCRbeta repertoires from subjects exposed to, actively infected with, or recovered from COVID-19. The material from the prospective study consisted of cDNA or gDNA derived from T cells, B-cell-depleted T cells, or PBMCs. A de-identified subject ID, COVID-19 status, age in years and sex were almost always included in the sample metadata. The repertoires were released in a freely available public database intended as a resource for research on the immune response to SARS-CoV-2. Samples were obtained from the ongoing ImmuneRACE study (first 160 participants) and from about 1,300 subjects provided by 6 global collaborators. HLA class I and class II types, where available, came from metadata supplied by the sample provider rather than from assay-based typing. What the study reported, not specific to this receptor: How much clinical and demographic metadata was included differed by source and by participant, and the metadata was provided uncurated.

At one collaborating source in Seattle, patients were enrolled during active infection and were followed longitudinally through the course of disease. Each collaborating institution followed its own protocols to collect whole blood in K2EDTA tubes. For TCRbeta analysis, collaborators shipped samples as frozen whole blood, isolated PBMCs, or DNA extracted from either of those sample types. Note on this clone: Its specific antigen is unknown. The input lacks base qualities; no much larger clone sits a single base away.

CDR1 and CDR2 are read off the germline V gene as MNHEY and SVGAGI. The CDR3, cysteine through phenylalanine, is 14 amino acids long. CDR3 DNA is the only sequence kept; it has 42 bases, read in frame from the first base. The germline ends are 9 bases apart after V is trimmed by 5 bases and J by 1 base. The immunoSEQ Assay, a bias-controlled multiplex PCR, was used to amplify TCRbeta CDR3 regions from genomic DNA. As for how the authors treated the data: The number of nucleated cells in each sample was estimated by amplification of reference gene primers within the assay. Sequence reads were collapsed and filtered to measure the absolute abundance of every unique TCRbeta CDR3 rearrangement. For each sample, productive Simpson clonality was calculated as the square root of Simpson's diversity index over productive rearrangements. The immuneACCESS repertoire file appears here via TCRdb, limited to in-frame rearrangements. These files lack a portion of the clones; in checked studies, under half of the deficit traces to unresolved V genes, and the cause of the others is not known. V, J and clone size reflect that table, while D and trimming were determined from the DNA. The sample contains 200,000 to 250,000 clones, approximately 91% of them found a single time. The top ten hold about 0.8% of the sample.

The sequence came from a man aged 25 to 40 with COVID-19, enrolled during active disease. Recombination connected TRBV6-5 to TRBJ1-5, with no reliable assignment of the D segment. Sequenced: peripheral blood. The CDR3 in this case is CASSNRESNQPQHF. The sequenced DNA is TGTGCCAGCAGTAACCGGGAAAGCAATCAGCCCCAGCATTTT.